The present entry profiles one T cell receptor beta chain with its context. Its specificity is unknown. This specimen comes from a study of response to subunit inactivated influenza vaccine. Regarding the study as a whole: Each seasonal influenza vaccination, the authors suggested, recruits few new T cells.

MiXCR, run by TCRdb on the RT-PCR reads, gives a single entry per CDR3 protein. Counted here are some 300,000 distinct CDR3 sequences, about 20% occurring once; the ten biggest clones make up around 10%. This CDR3 spans 15 amino acids. V was shortened by 3 bases and J by 2 bases, with 13 bases between the two germline ends. Sequencing was performed on PBMCs from blood, taken less than 22 months after vaccination. This chain joins TRBV12-3 or TRBV12-4 and TRBJ2-5; TRBD2 is a possible D gene (6 bases). The TCR originated in a man aged 45-69 years who received an inactivated influenza vaccine. CDR3 sequence (DNA): TGTGCCAGCAGTTTCGCGGGGCCATTACAAGAGACCCAGTACTTC. Translation: CASSFAGPLQETQYF.